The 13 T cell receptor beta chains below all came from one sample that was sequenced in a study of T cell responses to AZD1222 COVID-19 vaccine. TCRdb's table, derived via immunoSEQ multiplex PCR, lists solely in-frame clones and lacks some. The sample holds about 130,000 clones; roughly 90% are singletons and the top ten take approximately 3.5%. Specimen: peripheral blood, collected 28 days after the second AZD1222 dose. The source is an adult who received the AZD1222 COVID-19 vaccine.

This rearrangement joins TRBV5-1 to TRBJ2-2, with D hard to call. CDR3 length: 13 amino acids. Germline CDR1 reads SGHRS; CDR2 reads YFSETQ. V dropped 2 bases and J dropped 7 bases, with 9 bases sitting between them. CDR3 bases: TGCGCCAGCAGCTTAACGGTTAACGGGGAGCTGTTTTTT. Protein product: CASSLTVNGELFF.

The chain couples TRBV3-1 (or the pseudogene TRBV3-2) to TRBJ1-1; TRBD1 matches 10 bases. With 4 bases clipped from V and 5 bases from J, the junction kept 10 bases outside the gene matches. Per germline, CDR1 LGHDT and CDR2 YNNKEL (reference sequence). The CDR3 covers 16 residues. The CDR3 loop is CASSPNLRDRGTEAFF. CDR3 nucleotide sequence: TGTGCCAGCAGCCCAAATCTCCGGGACAGGGGAACTGAAGCTTTCTTT.

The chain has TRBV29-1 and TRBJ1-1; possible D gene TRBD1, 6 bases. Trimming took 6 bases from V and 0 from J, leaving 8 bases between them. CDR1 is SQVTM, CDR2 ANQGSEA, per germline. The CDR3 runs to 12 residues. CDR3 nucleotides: TGCAGCGTCGGACAGATGAACACTGAAGCTTTCTTT. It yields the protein CSVGQMNTEAFF.

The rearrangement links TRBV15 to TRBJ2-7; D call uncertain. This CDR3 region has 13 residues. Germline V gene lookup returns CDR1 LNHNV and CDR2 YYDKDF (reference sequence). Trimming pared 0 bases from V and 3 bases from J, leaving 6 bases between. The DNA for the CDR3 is TGTGCCACCAGCAGAGATAAGAGCTACGAGCAGTACTTC. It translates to CATSRDKSYEQYF.

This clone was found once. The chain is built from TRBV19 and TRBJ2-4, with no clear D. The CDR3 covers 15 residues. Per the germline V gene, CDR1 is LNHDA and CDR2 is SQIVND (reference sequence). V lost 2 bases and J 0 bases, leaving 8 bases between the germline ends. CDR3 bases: TGTGCCAGTAGTATACTCAGGACAGCCAAAAACATTCAGTACTTC. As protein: CASSILRTAKNIQYF.

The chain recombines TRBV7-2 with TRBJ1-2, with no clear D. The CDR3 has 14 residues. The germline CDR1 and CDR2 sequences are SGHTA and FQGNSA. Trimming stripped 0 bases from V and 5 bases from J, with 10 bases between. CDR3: CASSLAGPGYGYTF. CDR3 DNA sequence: TGTGCCAGCAGCTTAGCAGGTCCGGGGTATGGCTACACCTTC.

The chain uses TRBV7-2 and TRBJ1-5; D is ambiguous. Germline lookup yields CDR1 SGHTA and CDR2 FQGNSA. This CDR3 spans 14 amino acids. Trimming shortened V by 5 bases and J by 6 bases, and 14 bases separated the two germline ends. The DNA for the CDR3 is TGTGCCAGCAGCCCTTCAGGTGTAAGTCAGCCCCAGCATTTT. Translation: CASSPSGVSQPQHF.

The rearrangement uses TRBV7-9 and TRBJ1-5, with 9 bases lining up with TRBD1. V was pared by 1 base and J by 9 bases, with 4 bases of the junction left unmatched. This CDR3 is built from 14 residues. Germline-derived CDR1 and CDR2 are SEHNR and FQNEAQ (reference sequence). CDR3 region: CASSLGDRVSPQHF. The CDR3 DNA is TGTGCCAGCAGCTTAGGGGACAGGGTTTCGCCCCAGCATTTT.

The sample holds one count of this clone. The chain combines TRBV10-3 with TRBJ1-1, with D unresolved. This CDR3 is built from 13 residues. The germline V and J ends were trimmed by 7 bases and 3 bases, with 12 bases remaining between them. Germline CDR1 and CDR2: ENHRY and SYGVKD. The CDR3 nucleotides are TGTGCCATCATAGCACATCTCGACACTGAAGCTTTCTTT. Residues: CAIIAHLDTEAFF.

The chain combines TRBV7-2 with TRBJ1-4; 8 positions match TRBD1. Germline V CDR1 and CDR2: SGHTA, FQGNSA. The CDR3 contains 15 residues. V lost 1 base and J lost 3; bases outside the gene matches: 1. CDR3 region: CASSLDRGSNEKLFF. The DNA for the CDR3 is TGTGCCAGCAGCTTAGACAGGGGGTCTAATGAAAAACTGTTTTTT.

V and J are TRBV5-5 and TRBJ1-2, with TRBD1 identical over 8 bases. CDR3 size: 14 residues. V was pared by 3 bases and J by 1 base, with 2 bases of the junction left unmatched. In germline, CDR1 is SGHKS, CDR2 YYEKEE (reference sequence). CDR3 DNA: TGTGCCAGCAGCTGGGACAGGAATAACTATGGCTACACCTTC. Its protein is CASSWDRNNYGYTF.

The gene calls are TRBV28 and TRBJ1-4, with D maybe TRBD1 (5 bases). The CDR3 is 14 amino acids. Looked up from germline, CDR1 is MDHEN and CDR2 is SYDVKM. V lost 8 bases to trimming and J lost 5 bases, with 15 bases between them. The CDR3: CASHTRADNEKLFF. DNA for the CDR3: TGTGCCAGCCATACCAGGGCGGACAATGAAAAACTGTTTTTT. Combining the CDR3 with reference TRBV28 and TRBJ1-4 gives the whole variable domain DVKVTQSSRYLVKRTGEKVFLECVQDMDHENMFWYRQDPGLGLRLIYFSYDVKMKEKGDIPEGYSVSREKKERFSLILESASTNQTSMYLCASHTRADNEKLFFGSGTQLSVL.

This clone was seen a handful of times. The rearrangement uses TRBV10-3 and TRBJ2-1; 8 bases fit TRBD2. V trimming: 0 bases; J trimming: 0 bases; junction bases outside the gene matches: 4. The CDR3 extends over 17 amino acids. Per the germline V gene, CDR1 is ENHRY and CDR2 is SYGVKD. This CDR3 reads CAISESGSGNSYNEQFF. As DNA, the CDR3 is TGTGCCATCAGTGAGTCGGGTAGCGGGAACTCCTACAATGAGCAGTTCTTC.